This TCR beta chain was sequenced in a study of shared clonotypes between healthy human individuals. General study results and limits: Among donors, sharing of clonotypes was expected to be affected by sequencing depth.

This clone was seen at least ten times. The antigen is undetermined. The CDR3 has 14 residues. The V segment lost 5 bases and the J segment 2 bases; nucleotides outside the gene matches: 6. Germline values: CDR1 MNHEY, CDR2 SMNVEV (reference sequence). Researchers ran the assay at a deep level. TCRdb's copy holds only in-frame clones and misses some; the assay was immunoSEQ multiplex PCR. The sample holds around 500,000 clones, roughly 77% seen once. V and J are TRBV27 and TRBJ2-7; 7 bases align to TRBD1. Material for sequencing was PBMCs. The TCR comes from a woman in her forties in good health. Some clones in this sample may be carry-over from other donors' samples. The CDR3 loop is CASSLWDRTYEQYF. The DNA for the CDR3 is TGTGCCAGCAGTCTGTGGGACAGAACCTACGAGCAGTACTTC.